What follows describes a single T cell receptor beta chain. Its target is not known. This specimen comes from a study of T cell responses to AZD1222 COVID-19 vaccine. Assay: immunoSEQ multiplex PCR; the TCRdb copy retains only in-frame clones and omits some. The data hold roughly 140,000 clones, with 75% to 90% observed a single time. Findings of the study overall: Close to half of spike-specific TCRs reportedly recognize unmutated variant regions.

The receptor comes from an adult in good health. The material was peripheral blood, obtained on day 0 of AZD1222 vaccination.

This CDR3 reads CASSTDPGQGGGTQYF. The CDR3 DNA reads TGTGCCAGCAGCACCGACCCGGGACAGGGTGGAGGTACGCAGTATTTT. The V call is TRBV7-2, the J call TRBJ2-3, with 9 bases fitting TRBD1. V trimming: 5 bases; J trimming: 8 bases; junction bases outside the gene matches: 14. The CDR3 sequence is 16 residues long. Germline values: CDR1 SGHTA, CDR2 FQGNSA.